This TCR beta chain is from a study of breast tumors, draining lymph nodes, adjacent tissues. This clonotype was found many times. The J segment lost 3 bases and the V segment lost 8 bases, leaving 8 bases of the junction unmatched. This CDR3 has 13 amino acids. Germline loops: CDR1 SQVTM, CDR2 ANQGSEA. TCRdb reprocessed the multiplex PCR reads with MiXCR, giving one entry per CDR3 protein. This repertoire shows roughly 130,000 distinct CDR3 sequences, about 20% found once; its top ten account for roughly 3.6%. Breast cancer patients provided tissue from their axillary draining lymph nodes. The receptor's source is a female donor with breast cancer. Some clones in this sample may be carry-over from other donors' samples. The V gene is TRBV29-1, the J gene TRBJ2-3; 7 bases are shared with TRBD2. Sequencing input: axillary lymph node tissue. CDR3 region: CSFTRTRTDTQYF. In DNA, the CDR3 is TGCAGCTTCACCCGGACTAGGACAGATACGCAGTATTTT.